This T cell receptor beta chain was captured by sequencing in a study of blood T cell repertoires in COVID-19. Looking at the study overall: The United States, Italy and Spain provided the acute and convalescent COVID-19 samples. T cells, B-cell-depleted T cells, or PBMCs provided the cDNA or gDNA that served as material.

In the original processing: Amplification with reference gene primers provided the estimates of nucleated cell counts. The table came from immunoSEQ multiplex PCR; TCRdb's copy has only in-frame clones and leaves some out. V and J calls and clone size follow that table, whereas D and trimming were derived from the DNA. This table has under 450,000 clones, 87% appearing once. Germline-derived CDR1 and CDR2 are SGHRS and YFSETQ. Trimming removed 0 bases from V and 4 bases from J, with 5 bases in between. The CDR3 runs 12 residues. In Cohort 3, a recovered donor had either two negative PCRs, clearance, or symptom resolution.

Sequenced input: PBMCs or T cells enriched from blood (not recorded which). This TCR derives from a woman in her twenties or thirties who had recovered from COVID-19. The chain employs TRBV5-1 and TRBJ2-7; no clear D gene. Written as DNA, the CDR3 is TGCGCCAGCAGCTTGGACGGGTACGAGCAGTACTTC. It translates to CASSLDGYEQYF.